This T cell receptor beta chain was obtained from a study of T-cell memory formation after mild COVID-19. Study findings and constraints: CM and EM subsets held most contracting CD4+ clones; EMRA held CD8+ ones.

Germline loops: CDR1 PRHDT, CDR2 FYEKMQ (reference sequence). With 1 base removed from V and 8 bases from J, the gap between germline ends came to 14 bases. This CDR3 comprises 15 residues. TCRdb analysed the 5' RACE reads with MiXCR anew, one entry per CDR3 protein. The sample consists of some 120,000 distinct CDR3 sequences, over 15% of them appearing once. Concerning this clonotype: The target antigen is unknown.

Specimen: PBMCs or a T cell subset sorted from them (not recorded which). The receptor's source is a man younger than 35 who had mild COVID-19 (a few samples of this study predate the infection). Cell type and time point are not known. The chain recombines TRBV13 with TRBJ1-4, with D hard to call. The CDR3 DNA sequence: TGTGCCAGCAGCTTAGCGACGGGTTCGGGGGAAAAACTGTTTTTT. The encoded protein is CASSLATGSGEKLFF.